This T cell receptor (beta chain) was documented in a study of early stage breast cancer tumors. The overall study: Most invasive tumors, twelve of 16, were ER+/PR+/HER2-.

Each sample had two DNA replicates, 0.45 to 0.65 ug blood or around 1.4 ug tissue. Clones were sequenced by immunoSEQ multiplex PCR, and TCRdb holds only the in-frame ones, with some missing. The data hold 25,000 to 35,000 clones, with around 75% observed a single time. This clone showed up just a few times. The clonotype originates from a person under 45 with breast cancer. Sequenced input: breast tumor tissue.

The CDR3 sequence: CASSRIYEQYF. In DNA, the CDR3 is TGTGCCAGCAGTCGGATCTACGAGCAGTACTTC. The chain recombines TRBV2 with TRBJ2-7, with unresolved D. Germline V gives CDR1 SNHLY, CDR2 FYNNEI. The CDR3 consists of 11 residues. V was trimmed by 5 bases and J by 3 bases, leaving 5 bases between them.